This T cell receptor beta chain was recorded in a study of T-cell memory formation after mild COVID-19 (dated by TCRdb to the early 2020s). Background for the entire study: Most TCR sequence clusters were specific to one of the two donors. In a couple of donors, T-cell clones that expanded and contracted after mild COVID-19 were followed by sequencing TCRalpha and TCRbeta repertoires longitudinally. The cohort comprised two young, previously healthy adult volunteers, one female and one male. Paper-wide results and their limitations: Only a couple of mild cases were covered by the study, and larger cohorts that include severe cases with pre-infection samples were considered necessary. Contracting CD4+ clones turned up mainly in the CM and EM memory subsets, whereas EMRA was where CD8+ clones were enriched. Some responding clones were found in pre-infection memory, which suggests that pre-existing cross-reactive memory T cells took part in the SARS-CoV-2 response. From day 15 to 85, contracting clones showed balanced CD4/CD8 phenotypes, whereas a second wave of clones that expanded from day 15 to 37 leaned towards CD4+. SARS-CoV-2 specificity of the second-wave clones peaking on day 37 was not confirmed.

PBMCs were isolated by Ficoll-Paque density gradient centrifugation. The CDR3 contains 13 residues, cysteine and phenylalanine counted. The entry retains the CDR3 DNA only, 39 bases that are in frame from base 1. Trimming costs V 3 bases and J 5 bases, and their ends lie 7 bases apart. CDR1 and CDR2 were assigned from the germline V gene (reference sequence) as SEHNR and FQNEAQ. This clonotype came up a few times. There is no known antigen for this receptor. Per-base quality was not reported, and no clone a single base away is much larger than it. The sample was run on an Illumina NovaSeq 6000. cDNA libraries for TCRalpha and TCRbeta were prepared by 5'RACE using constant-segment primers, with sample barcodes and unique molecular identifiers added. Trizol reagent was used to extract RNA from every sample. Libraries were amplified in two PCR steps, with a second sample barcode and Illumina TruSeq adapters added in the second step. Sequencing of libraries was performed on an Illumina NovaSeq with 2 x 150 bp paired-end reads. On the authors' methods: With migec v1.2.7, reads were demultiplexed and then collapsed into UMI-guided consensus sequences. Using mixcr v2.1.11, UMI consensuses were aligned to TRA and TRB V and J templates and then assembled into clonotypes. Clonotypes were classified as expanded or contracted when called significant by both edgeR and NoisET, with noise models trained on biological replicates. For edgeR calls, the cutoffs were a false discovery rate-adjusted p below 0.01 and a log2 fold-change threshold of 1. As an exploratory analysis of dynamics, max-normalized trajectories of the 1000 most abundant clonotypes were examined by PCA with hierarchical clustering. The CD4 or CD8 phenotype of responding clones was assigned using the separately sequenced CD4+ and CD8+ repertoires. Through fastp at Q25 and MiXCR, TCRdb rebuilt clones from the public reads, retaining in-frame beta chains. Each CDR3 protein gets just one entry, which takes the most common genes and DNA from the rows behind it. The V and J calls reflect TCRdb's pipeline rather than the authors' work. Recorded for this sample are approximately 150,000 distinct CDR3 sequences; 14% of them occurred a single time. Of the sample, 13% to 15% falls within the top ten clones.

Here the chain combines TRBV7-9 and TRBJ2-2; no confident D gene assignment can be made. The sample was PBMCs or a T cell subset sorted from them (not recorded which). The clonotype was recovered from an adult woman who had mild COVID-19 (a few samples of this study predate the infection). The sample titles of this study are shuffled in the database, so cell type and time point are left out; the donor was told from shared clones. The CDR3: CASSFGNTGELFF. The sequence in DNA is TGTGCCAGCAGCTTCGGCAATACCGGGGAGCTGTTTTTT. With all but the CDR3 taken from the reference TRBV7-9 and TRBJ2-2 genes, the full variable domain is: DTGVSQNPRHKITKRGQNVTFRCDPISEHNRLYWYRQTLGQGPEFLTYFQNEAQLEKSRLLSDRFSAERPKGSFSTLEIQRTEQGDSAMYLCASSFGNTGELFFGEGSRLTVL.